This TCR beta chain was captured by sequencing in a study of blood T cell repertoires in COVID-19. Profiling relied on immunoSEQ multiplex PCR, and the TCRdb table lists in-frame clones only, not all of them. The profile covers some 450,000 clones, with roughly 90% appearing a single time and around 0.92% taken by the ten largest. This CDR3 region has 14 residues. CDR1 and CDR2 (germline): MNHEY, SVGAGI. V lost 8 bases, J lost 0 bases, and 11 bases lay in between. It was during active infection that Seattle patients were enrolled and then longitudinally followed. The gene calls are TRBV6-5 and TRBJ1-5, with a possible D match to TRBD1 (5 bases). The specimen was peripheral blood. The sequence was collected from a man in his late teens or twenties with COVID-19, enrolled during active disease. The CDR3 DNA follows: TGTGCCAGCTGGGAGGGGAATAGCAATCAGCCCCAGCATTTT. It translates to CASWEGNSNQPQHF.